These T cell receptor beta chains were read from a single sample in a study of OX40 agonist ivuxolimab in advanced cancers. Repertoires were generated with immunoSEQ multiplex PCR, while TCRdb's copy carries only in-frame clones and drops some. The repertoire holds roughly 62,000 clones, about 85% seen once, with 4% in the top ten. The sample in question was CD4+ or CD8+ T cells sorted from blood, obtained in a trial of the OX40 agonist ivuxolimab. The receptors shown here come from an adult with an advanced solid tumor such as melanoma, head and neck, liver or kidney cancer. The conserved cysteine and the conserved F or W are not part of the CDR3 here. The order of the fields is J gene, V gene, CDR3 protein.

TRBJ1-3 TRBV15 ATSRAQGIGNTIY
TRBJ1-1 TRBV29-1 SATGQMNTEAF
TRBJ2-2 TRBV2 ASTGGANTGELF
TRBJ2-7 TRBV5-1 ASSLAVSSTHEQY
TRBJ1-1 TRBV6-1 ASKGTEYLNTEAF
TRBJ2-3 TRBV11-3 ASSLGGGGDTQY
TRBJ1-1 TRBV28 ASSFGTANTEAF
TRBJ1-6 TRBV7-6 ASSQKDSNSPLH
TRBJ2-3 TRBV29-1 SASRRTGGLDTQY
TRBJ2-5 TRBV29-1 SVEDGGGVQETQY
TRBJ2-7 TRBV11-2 ASSLGQGGYEQY
TRBJ2-5 TRBV2 ASSEMQGEY
TRBJ2-3 TRBV6-6 ASSRIAGASPDTQY
TRBJ2-1 TRBV11-2 ASSLDRDRGFDEQF
TRBJ1-2 TRBV7-3 ASSSERGQGTNYGYT
TRBJ2-7 TRBV19 ASSRGHEQY
TRBJ2-1 TRBV7-3 ASSPMGAGGPDNEQF
TRBJ2-7 TRBV2 ASVGLAASYEQY
TRBJ1-2 TRBV9 ASGQGLYGYT
TRBJ2-1 TRBV10-3 AISESAGVGAYNEQF
TRBJ2-1 TRBV15 ATSRGPGTSGDSEQF
TRBJ2-5 TRBV28 ASSAGTAIETQY
TRBJ1-6 TRBV2 ASRNRTAINSPLH
TRBJ2-2 TRBV7-7 ASSEGTVGAPGELF
TRBJ2-2 TRBV10-3 AISENTGTEFTGELF
TRBJ2-3 TRBV11-2 ASSLGLAGGPDTQY
TRBJ2-1 TRBV9 ASSVAGGLHEQF
TRBJ2-7 TRBV28 ASKGLAAINEQY
TRBJ2-7 TRBV6-1 ASSPGQGYYEQY
TRBJ1-3 TRBV7-6 ASSLGTAGTNTIY
TRBJ2-7 TRBV12-1 ASTGGGEQY
TRBJ2-7 TRBV7-9 ASSPRRARGYEQY
TRBJ1-6 TRBV6-1 ASRSTGRSPLH
TRBJ2-2 TRBV9 ASSVAPTSGGTTGELF
TRBJ2-2 TRBV7-3 ASSTGVANTGELF
TRBJ2-1 TRBV9 ASSVVGESGGAVNEQF
TRBJ1-1 TRBV9 ASSPGPPREAF
TRBJ2-1 TRBV28 ASSRRKEGANEQF
TRBJ2-7 TRBV13 ASSFGLAATYEQY
TRBJ2-2 TRBV11-3 ASSLGVTGELF
TRBJ2-2 TRBV4-1 ASSRSGGPNTGELF
TRBJ2-3 TRBV13 ASSEQGRGSSTDTQY
TRBJ2-1 TRBV9 ASSRAGSYNEQF
TRBJ2-1 TRBV6-6 ASTGALSYNEQF
TRBJ2-1 TRBV7-8 ASSAQGSGAHEQF
TRBJ2-7 TRBV28 ASSSSGTGGYEQY
TRBJ1-1 TRBV7-9 ASRGTGDTEAF
TRBJ2-7 TRBV6-5 ASSNDPKAEY
TRBJ1-6 TRBV28 ASSPQTGNNSPLH
TRBJ2-7 TRBV27 ASSTRQGPYEQY
TRBJ1-5 TRBV11-2 ASSPRTVNQPQH
TRBJ1-3 TRBV9 ASSGYGNTIY
TRBJ2-7 TRBV11-1 ASSSGRTVSYEQY
TRBJ2-7 TRBV2 ASRGLGEQY
TRBJ2-3 TRBV30 AWSTKGQGSDTQY
TRBJ1-1 TRBV7-8 ASSGHANTEAF